These 20 T cell receptor beta chains were all obtained from the same sample, sequenced in a study of blood T cell repertoires in COVID-19. The table came from immunoSEQ multiplex PCR; TCRdb's copy has only in-frame clones and leaves some out. The table has some 100,000 clones, 80% to 90% seen once. Sequencing input: PBMCs or T cells enriched from blood (not recorded which). These TCRs come from a woman aged 50 to 60 who had recovered from COVID-19.

The chain is built from TRBV20-1 and TRBJ2-1; no reliable D call. V lost 7 bases to trimming and J lost 5 bases, with 9 bases between them. The V gene's germline CDR1 is DFQATT and CDR2 SNEGSKA (reference sequence). This CDR3 comprises 11 residues. The CDR3 reads CSGYGNNEQFF. CDR3 nucleotides: TGCAGTGGGTACGGTAACAATGAGCAGTTCTTC.

The rearrangement joins TRBV9 to TRBJ2-2, with D possibly TRBD2 on 8 matching bases. The CDR3 contains 16 residues. CDR1 is SGDLS, CDR2 YYNGEE, per germline. Trimming removed 3 bases at V and 6 bases at J, with 18 bases between. CDR3 nucleotide sequence: TGTGCCAGCAGCGACGATACCGGGAGGGGGCCCGGGGAGCTGTTTTTT. Translation gives CASSDDTGRGPGELFF. The complete variable domain, with remaining parts taken from reference TRBV9 and TRBJ2-2, reads DSGVTQTPKHLITATGQRVTLRCSPRSGDLSVYWYQQSLDQGLQFLIQYYNGEERAKGNILERFSAQQFPDLHSELNLSSLELGDSALYFCASSDDTGRGPGELFFGEGSRLTVL.

V gene TRBV9 combines with J gene TRBJ1-4, with TRBD1 matching 7 bases. Trimming removed 2 bases from V and 8 bases from J; junction bases left unmatched: 6. The CDR3 has 14 residues. In germline, CDR1 is SGDLS, CDR2 YYNGEE. CDR3 region: CASSVGQRREKLFF. CDR3 in DNA: TGTGCCAGCAGCGTGGGACAGAGAAGGGAAAAACTGTTTTTT.

The chain joins TRBV7-2 to TRBJ2-1; D perhaps matches TRBD1 (6 bases). The germline V gene encodes CDR1 SGHTA and CDR2 FQGNSA. V lost 5 bases and J 6 bases, leaving 23 bases between the germline ends. The CDR3 length is 17 residues. The CDR3 DNA sequence: TGTGCCAGCAGCCCGGAGGCCCCGGGGCAGGGGTTCAATGAGCAGTTCTTC. Its protein is CASSPEAPGQGFNEQFF.

As regards this clone: A junction end diverges from the germline sequence, so it may reflect a read error. J is TRBJ2-3 and V is TRBV4-1; D is uncertain. The length of the CDR3 is 14 residues. Germline CDR1 MGHRA, CDR2 YSYEKL. The CDR3, as DNA: TGCGCCAGCAGCCCCCTGAGTAGCAGAGATACGCAGTATTTT. It translates to CASSPLSSRDTQYF.

In this sample, this clone turned up a few times. The CDR3 DNA reads TGCGCCAGCAGCCAAGATCCCTCCGGAGCTTTCTTT. Translation: CASSQDPSGAFF. V gene TRBV5-1 combines with J gene TRBJ1-1; D not certain. Trimming took off 4 bases at V and 10 bases at J, with 14 bases between the two ends. CDR1 and CDR2 (germline): SGHRS, YFSETQ. The CDR3 is made up of 12 amino acids.

This clone occurred once. The chain joins TRBV5-1 to TRBJ2-2; 7 positions match TRBD2. This CDR3 has 15 amino acids. The V segment lost 2 bases and the J segment 2 bases; nucleotides outside the gene matches: 3. Germline V lookup: CDR1 SGHRS, CDR2 YFSETQ. CDR3 in amino acids: CASSFGGINTGELFF. DNA of the CDR3: TGCGCCAGCAGCTTCGGGGGGATCAACACCGGGGAGCTGTTTTTT.

This clone was seen more than once but under ten times. This sequence joins TRBV7-8 and TRBJ1-6; unclear D gene. Deletions cut 8 bases from V and 0 bases from J, with 8 bases between. The V gene's germline CDR1 is SGHVS and CDR2 FQNEAQ. The CDR3 is 14 residues long. CDR3 loop: CASRLSSYNSPLHF. The CDR3 DNA sequence: TGTGCCAGCCGTCTGAGCTCCTATAATTCACCCCTCCACTTT.

This rearrangement joins TRBV28 to TRBJ1-3; no clear D. This CDR3 has 14 residues. Germline V gene sequence: CDR1 MDHEN, CDR2 SYDVKM. Trimming left V 6 bases short and J 2 bases short, with 11 bases between. The CDR3 region is CASSTGRPGNTIYF. The DNA of the CDR3 is TGTGCCAGCAGCACCGGGAGGCCTGGAAACACCATATATTTT.

This chain connects TRBV28 to TRBJ1-2, with 7 bases aligning to TRBD1. Unmatched junction bases numbered 5, after V lost 5 bases and J lost 5 bases. Germline CDR1 and CDR2: MDHEN and SYDVKM. The CDR3 is 13 amino acids. CDR3 coding DNA: TGTGCCAGCAGTCTTGACAGGGTGTATGGCTACACCTTC. Translation: CASSLDRVYGYTF.

The rearrangement uses TRBV15 and TRBJ2-7, with TRBD1 identical over 9 bases. Germline values: CDR1 LNHNV, CDR2 YYDKDF (reference sequence). The junction had 7 bases not matched to a gene; V was cut back by 5 bases and J by 5 bases. There are 14 residues in the CDR3. CDR3 residues: CATSRDRGYDEQYF. CDR3 DNA sequence: TGTGCCACCAGCCGCGACAGGGGGTACGACGAGCAGTACTTC. Complete variable domain (other parts from reference TRBV15 and TRBJ2-7): DAMVIQNPRYQVTQFGKPVTLSCSQTLNHNVMYWYQQKSSQAPKLLFHYYDKDFNNEADTPDNFQSRRPNTSFCFLDIRSPGLGDTAMYLCATSRDRGYDEQYFGPGTRLTVT.

The chain recombines TRBV6-5 with TRBJ1-1; TRBD1 matches 7 bases. CDR3 length equals 11 residues. With V trimmed by 7 bases and J by 6 bases, 2 bases remained unmatched. Per the germline V gene, CDR1 is MNHEY and CDR2 is SVGAGI. DNA of the CDR3: TGTGCCAGCATCCAGGGGGCTGAAGCTTTCTTT. Translation gives CASIQGAEAFF.

This clone came up a few times. The chain uses TRBV11-2 and TRBJ1-2; possibly TRBD1 for D (5 bases). The CDR3 has 15 residues. V was cut by 0 bases and J by 4 bases, with 12 bases left in between. Germline-derived CDR1 and CDR2 are SGHAT and FQNNGV. The CDR3 nucleotides are TGTGCCAGCAGCTTAGATTCTGCAGGGCGCTATGGCTACACCTTC. This sequence encodes CASSLDSAGRYGYTF.

The chain employs TRBV30 and TRBJ1-5; 9 nucleotides align to TRBD1. V dropped 3 bases and J dropped 7; count of bases not matched to a gene: 10. CDR3 size: 15 residues. Germline loops: CDR1 GTSNPN, CDR2 SVGIG (reference sequence). The DNA of the CDR3 is TGTGCCTGGAGCGAAATCCCGGGACAGGGACAGCCCCAGCATTTT. Protein product: CAWSEIPGQGQPQHF.

The chain links TRBV15 to TRBJ2-7; D possibly corresponds to TRBD1 (6 bases). Germline CDR1 LNHNV, CDR2 YYDKDF (reference sequence). V was trimmed by 4 bases and J by 3 bases, leaving 19 bases between them. This CDR3 is 16 amino acids long. The CDR3 is CATSKILGAAGYEQYF. In nucleotides, the CDR3 is TGTGCCACCAGCAAGATTTTGGGGGCCGCGGGCTACGAGCAGTACTTC.

This clone occurred once. This chain connects TRBV5-1 to TRBJ2-7; tentatively, D is TRBD2 (5 bases). This CDR3 is 13 amino acids long. CDR1 and CDR2 (germline): SGHRS, YFSETQ. V was cut by 7 bases and J by 6 bases, with 17 bases left in between. The CDR3 bases are TGCGCCAGCCGGCCCGACGGGATGAGCGAGCAGTACTTC. It is translated as CASRPDGMSEQYF. The whole variable domain, filled in from reference TRBV5-1 and TRBJ2-7, reads KAGVTQTPRYLIKTRGQQVTLSCSPISGHRSVSWYQQTPGQGLQFLFEYFSETQRNKGNFPGRFSGRQFSNSRSEMNVSTLELGDSALYLCASRPDGMSEQYFGPGTRLTVT.

V usage is TRBV3-1 (or the pseudogene TRBV3-2) and J usage is TRBJ1-3; D is unclear. With 3 bases removed from V and 4 bases from J, the gap between germline ends came to 13 bases. CDR1 is LGHDT and CDR2 is YNNKEL in the germline V gene (reference sequence). The CDR3 is made up of 15 amino acids. CDR3: CASSQTRTDGNTIYF. The CDR3, as DNA: TGTGCCAGCAGCCAGACACGGACTGACGGAAACACCATATATTTT.

The genes are TRBV2 and TRBJ1-6, with D maybe TRBD1 (6 bases). The V gene lost 7 bases and the J gene lost 10 bases, with 14 bases spanning the gap. Per the germline V gene, CDR1 is SNHLY and CDR2 is FYNNEI. The CDR3 loop spans 13 amino acids. The CDR3 region has the DNA TGTGCCAGCACAGGGGTGGGTTACTCACCCCTCCACTTT. Translating it yields CASTGVGYSPLHF.

CDR3: CASSLVGAGNIQYF. The CDR3 nucleotides read TGTGCCAGCAGCTTGGTAGGGGCTGGAAACATTCAGTACTTC. This rearrangement joins TRBV5-4 to TRBJ2-4; weak D call: TRBD1 (5 bases). V lost 0 bases, J lost 6 bases, and 10 bases lay in between. This CDR3 has 14 residues. CDR1 and CDR2 from the germline V gene are SGHNT and YYREEE (reference sequence).

V is TRBV7-2 and J is TRBJ2-1; 11 bases are a match to TRBD2. The V segment lost 5 bases and the J segment 1 base; nucleotides outside the gene matches: 13. This CDR3 contains 19 residues. Per the germline V gene, CDR1 is SGHTA and CDR2 is FQGNSA. The DNA for the CDR3 is TGTGCCAGCAGCCTCCGACTAGCGGGGCTGATAACTTCCTACAATGAGCAGTTCTTC. This sequence encodes CASSLRLAGLITSYNEQFF.